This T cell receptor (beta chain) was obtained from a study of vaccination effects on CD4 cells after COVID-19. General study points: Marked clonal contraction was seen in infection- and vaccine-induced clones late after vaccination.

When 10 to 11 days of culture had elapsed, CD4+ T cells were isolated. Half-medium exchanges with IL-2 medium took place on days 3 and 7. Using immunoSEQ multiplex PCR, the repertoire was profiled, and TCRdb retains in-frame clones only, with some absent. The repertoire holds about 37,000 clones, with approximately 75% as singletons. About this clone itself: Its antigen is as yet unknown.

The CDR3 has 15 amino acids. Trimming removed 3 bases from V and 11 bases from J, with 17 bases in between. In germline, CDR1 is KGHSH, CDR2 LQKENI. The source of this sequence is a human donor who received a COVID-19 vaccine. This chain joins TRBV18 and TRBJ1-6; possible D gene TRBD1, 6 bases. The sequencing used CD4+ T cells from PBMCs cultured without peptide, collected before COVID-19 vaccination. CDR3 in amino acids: CASSPPASGETPLHF. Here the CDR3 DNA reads TGTGCCAGCTCACCCCCGGCATCAGGGGAGACACCCCTCCACTTT.